These 10 T cell receptor beta chains came from one sample sequenced in a study of immune evolution from preneoplasia to lung adenocarcinoma. The protocol was immunoSEQ multiplex PCR, while the TCRdb copy is restricted to in-frame clones and leaves out a portion. There are 9,500 to 15,000 clones in the sample; over 65% occur only once, and approximately 3.8% lies in the top ten. Sequenced sample: FFPE tissue from an adenomatous hyperplasia lung lesion. Sample subset: atypical adenomatous hyperplasia (AAH), lung preneoplasia. The receptors were gathered from a person between 45 and 75 years old with lung adenocarcinoma.

This chain connects TRBV4-2 to TRBJ2-2; 10 positions match TRBD2. With 6 bases clipped from V and 2 bases from J, the junction kept 6 bases outside the gene matches. CDR3 length: 16 amino acids. CDR1 is LGHNA, CDR2 YNFKEQ, per germline. DNA for the CDR3: TGTGCCAGCAGTCCACGGACTAGCGGAAACACCGGGGAGCTGTTTTTT. It is translated as CASSPRTSGNTGELFF.

CDR3 DNA sequence: TGTGCCAGCAGTTTGGGTAGTGAGACCCAGTACTTC. This gives the protein CASSLGSETQYF. This chain links TRBV28 with TRBJ2-5, with no clear D. Germline V CDR1 and CDR2: MDHEN, SYDVKM. The CDR3 runs 12 residues. The V gene lost 3 bases and the J gene lost 5 bases, with 7 bases spanning the gap.

This clone was counted a few times. V and J are TRBV28 and TRBJ1-2, with D possibly TRBD1 on 5 matching bases. Germline-derived CDR1 and CDR2 are MDHEN and SYDVKM. The CDR3 is 14 amino acids. Trimming shortened V by 7 bases and J by 6 bases, and 18 bases separated the two germline ends. CDR3 region: CASTVIGGRDGYTF. The CDR3 DNA reads TGTGCCAGCACCGTAATCGGGGGACGGGATGGCTACACCTTC.

The gene calls are TRBV6-1 and TRBJ1-2, with D unclear. V lost 1 base, J lost 7 bases, and 13 bases lay in between. Germline V gene lookup returns CDR1 MNHNS and CDR2 SASEGT. The CDR3 is 14 amino acids. CDR3 sequence: CASSEGSPGVGYTF. The CDR3, as DNA: TGTGCCAGCAGTGAAGGGAGCCCCGGGGTTGGCTACACCTTC.

The chain carries TRBV19 and TRBJ1-1, with D uncertain. In germline, CDR1 is LNHDA, CDR2 SQIVND (reference sequence). V shed 4 bases and J shed 4 bases, with 19 bases lying between them. The CDR3 is made up of 16 amino acids. In DNA form, the CDR3 reads TGTGCCAGTAGTAGGTGGTTGGGAGGTGGGAGCACTGAAGCTTTCTTT. Its translation: CASSRWLGGGSTEAFF.

This chain uses TRBV4-2 with TRBJ2-7; 7 bases agree with TRBD2. There are 15 residues in the CDR3. J gave up 2 bases and V 0 bases, and 4 bases lay outside the gene matches. From germline, CDR1 is LGHNA and CDR2 YNFKEQ. CDR3 coding DNA: TGTGCCAGCAGCCAAGATGTAGCGGGTCCCTACGAGCAGTACTTC. It is translated as CASSQDVAGPYEQYF.

CDR3 residues: CASSPGTSGGRSYEQYF. DNA for the CDR3: TGTGCCAGCAGCCCCGGGACTAGCGGAGGGAGGTCCTACGAGCAGTACTTC. The chain recombines TRBV13 with TRBJ2-7; 11 bases are shared with TRBD2. J lost 1 base, V lost 5 bases, and 10 bases had no gene match. This CDR3 is built from 17 residues. CDR1 and CDR2 from the germline V gene are PRHDT and FYEKMQ (reference sequence).

The genes are TRBV7-8 and TRBJ1-2; no definite D call. Germline CDR1 and CDR2: SGHVS and FQNEAQ. The CDR3 consists of 15 residues. The germline V and J ends were trimmed by 5 bases and 3 bases, with 16 bases remaining between them. In DNA, the CDR3 is TGTGCCAGCAGCCCACGAGTAAATTCTGACTATGGCTACACCTTC. Translated, it gives CASSPRVNSDYGYTF.

This chain connects TRBV29-1 to TRBJ2-5; D not certain. The J call may be mistaken, given a closer DNA end match to TRBJ2-7. The CDR3 length is 10 residues. In germline, CDR1 is SQVTM, CDR2 ANQGSEA. CDR3 protein: CSVFYYEQYF. Written as DNA, the CDR3 is TGCAGCGTTTTTTACTACGAGCAGTACTTC.

This chain uses TRBV27 with TRBJ1-5; D gene ambiguous. Per the germline V gene, CDR1 is MNHEY and CDR2 is SMNVEV (reference sequence). CDR3 size: 15 residues. Trimming pared 0 bases from V and 7 bases from J, leaving 13 bases between. The CDR3 sequence: CASSLSITGSQPQHF. The CDR3 DNA reads as TGTGCCAGCAGTTTATCGATAACCGGGAGCCAGCCCCAGCATTTT.